This T cell receptor beta chain was captured in a study of T cells in tuberculosis. The overall study: This South African cohort compared adolescents with or without latent tuberculosis against adults with active tuberculosis.

Study-wide findings and caveats: Smaller alpha distances in active tuberculosis partly reflected shorter CDR3-alpha lengths.

TCRdb's copy holds only in-frame clones and misses some; the assay was immunoSEQ multiplex PCR. Found here are fewer than 55,000 clones, 90% to 95% of them singletons; the top ten hold approximately 7.9%. Germline V gives CDR1 SGDLS, CDR2 YYNGEE. This CDR3 is 13 amino acids long. Trimming removed 2 bases from V and 7 bases from J, with 10 bases in between. Of note for this clone: Antigen: not known.

This chain uses TRBV9 with TRBJ2-1; D possibly corresponds to TRBD2 (6 bases). The receptor comes from a donor between 10 and 35 years old with latent tuberculosis or without tuberculosis infection. Sequenced input: PBMCs. The CDR3, as DNA: TGTGCCAGCAGCGTGGGGGAGGCGAATGAGCAGTTCTTC. This codes for CASSVGEANEQFF.